This entry concerns a single T cell receptor beta chain. Time point of the sample: pre-sensitization, week 0. Treatment indicated: therapeutic diphenylcyclopropenone sensitization with weekly scalp DPC. The data derive from a study of human T cells and chemical hapten exposure. Study-level information: Donors were sensitized with 2% DPC on the upper inner arm. The scalp of each patient received a weekly diphenylcyclopropenone dose for the full roughly 25-week study. The study traced per-sample TCR yield variation mainly to small differences in pooled library volumes.

TCRdb itself ran the RACE reads through MiXCR, one entry per CDR3 protein. The sample has about 180,000 distinct CDR3 sequences; around 30% are singletons. CDR1 and CDR2 (germline): MNHEY, SVGEGT. V lost 5 bases, J lost 0 bases, and 7 bases stayed unmatched. The CDR3 sequence is 17 residues long. The specimen was whole blood, collected in connection with sensitization to the hapten diphenylcyclopropenone (DPC). This sequence originates from a woman aged 25-40 years with alopecia areata. Some clones in this sample may be carry-over from other donors' samples. V usage is TRBV6-2 or TRBV6-3 and J usage is TRBJ2-1; TRBD2 matches at 10 bases. The CDR3 bases are TGTGCCAGCAGTCCCGGGGTAGCGGGGGGCTCCTACAATGAGCAGTTCTTC. It encodes CASSPGVAGGSYNEQFF.